Listed below are T cell receptor beta chains from one sample, sequenced in a study of Graves' ophthalmopathy and Graves' hyperthyroidism. TCRdb reanalysed the multiplex PCR reads using MiXCR and keeps one entry per CDR3 protein. The table has around 1.1 million distinct CDR3 sequences, approximately 35% seen once. Sequencing was carried out using peripheral blood or thyroid tissue (not recorded which). These receptors all stem from an adult man with Graves' hyperthyroidism. Each CDR3 is given with its conserved first and last residue. The D gene is left open where the match is weak. Clone size is not always given. Where it is, it says once, few, many or a class for expanded clones.

D gene	V gene	clone size	J gene	CDR3 DNA	CDR3 protein
TRBD1	TRBV19	many	TRBJ1-5	TGTGCCAGTAGTCCGGGGACAGGGGGTGAGGGCAATCAGCCCCAGCATTTT	CASSPGTGGEGNQPQHF
NA	TRBV6-6	NA	TRBJ2-5	TGTGCCAGCGGACCACCCGTCCAAGAGACCCAGTACTTC	CASGPPVQETQYF
NA	TRBV11-2	many	TRBJ1-5	TGTGCCAGCAGCCCCGGGGGTAGGGGCAATCAGCCCCAGCATTTT	CASSPGGRGNQPQHF
NA	TRBV2	many	TRBJ2-5	TGTGCCAGCAGGATAAGGAGGGGGCAGGAGACCCAGTACTTC	CASRIRRGQETQYF
TRBD1	TRBV6-1	many	TRBJ1-5	TGTGCCAGCAAACAGGGGGCGCATGTCCAGCCCCAGCATTTT	CASKQGAHVQPQHF
NA	TRBV2	few	TRBJ1-6	TGTGCCAGCAGTGAGGCAGAACGTATTTCACCCCTCCACTTT	CASSEAERISPLHF
NA	TRBV5-1	NA	TRBJ2-6	TGCGCCAGCAGTTCGGGGAGCCACTCTGGGGCCAACGTCCTGACTTTC	CASSSGSHSGANVLTF
NA	TRBV9	many	TRBJ1-2	TGTGCCAGCAGCGTAGCTCCGGACAGAGTTAACTATGGCTACACCTTC	CASSVAPDRVNYGYTF
TRBD1	TRBV27	few	TRBJ2-5	TGTGCCAGCAGTATGGGACAGGGGTTCGAGACCCAGTACTTC	CASSMGQGFETQYF
NA	TRBV11-2	many	TRBJ2-2	TGTGCCAGCGGCCCCACGGGCTTCGGGGAGCTGTTTTTT	CASGPTGFGELFF
NA	TRBV2	NA	TRBJ1-1	TGTGCCAGGGGATATCGGTACACTGAAGCTTTCTTT	CARGYRYTEAFF
NA	TRBV5-1	many	TRBJ1-1	TGCGCCAGCAGCTTGACATTCGGGGAACTGAACACTGAAGCTTTCTTT	CASSLTFGELNTEAFF
NA	TRBV13	NA	TRBJ1-5	TGTGCCGGCAGCTTAGGCCTCAAGGGGAATCAGCCCCAGCATTTT	CAGSLGLKGNQPQHF
NA	TRBV24-1	few	TRBJ1-2	TGTGCCGCCAGTGATTTGACCGGCCACACCTTC	CAASDLTGHTF
NA	TRBV7-2	many	TRBJ1-5	TGTGCCAGCAGCGTCCATAGCAATCAGCCCCAGCATTTT	CASSVHSNQPQHF
NA	TRBV24-1	NA	TRBJ1-4	TGTGCCACCAGTGATTCAGGGACCGGGGAAAAACTGTTTTTT	CATSDSGTGEKLFF
NA	TRBV25-1	many	TRBJ2-7	TGTGCCAGCAGTGGGCTAAACTACGAGCAGTACTTC	CASSGLNYEQYF
NA	TRBV4-1	NA	TRBJ1-2	TGCGCCAGCAGCCGGTCACTGGGGAACTATGGCTACACCTTC	CASSRSLGNYGYTF
NA	TRBV6-2/TRBV6-3	NA	TRBJ2-7	TGTGCCAGCAGTTACGTACAGAGCTCCTACGAGCAGTACTTC	CASSYVQSSYEQYF
NA	TRBV2	NA	TRBJ1-4	TGTGCCAGCTGTGACAGGTATGAAAAACTGTTTTTT	CASCDRYEKLFF
NA	TRBV19	NA	TRBJ2-7	TGTGCCAGTAGCCGAGGGACGATTAACTACGAGCAGTACTTC	CASSRGTINYEQYF
NA	TRBV6-5	many	TRBJ1-1	TGTGCCAGCAGTTATTTGGGAGGGAACACTGAAGCTTTCTTT	CASSYLGGNTEAFF
NA	TRBV20-1	many	TRBJ2-5	TGCAGTGCTAGGTCTAACCAAGAGACCCAGTACTTC	CSARSNQETQYF
NA	TRBV10-2	NA	TRBJ2-7	TGCGCCAGTAGCGATAAACCCCGGGGATTTAACGAGCAGTACTTC	CASSDKPRGFNEQYF
TRBD2	TRBV27	NA	TRBJ2-3	TGTGCCAGCAGTTTCCACCTCATTAGCGGGAGCTTAGATACGCAGTATTTT	CASSFHLISGSLDTQYF